This T cell receptor (beta chain) was retrieved from a study of CD8 T cells in Susac syndrome. With random hexamers, reverse transcription was performed on about 0.5 to 1 ug of RNA. An immunoSEQ multiplex PCR generated amplified TCR beta CDR3 products spanning 54 Vbeta and 13 Jbeta. TCRdb re-derived calls from the immunoSEQ multiplex PCR reads in MiXCR, one entry per CDR3 protein. The sample lists 250,000 to 300,000 distinct CDR3 sequences, approximately 85% occurring once. The source of this sequence is a human donor with multiple sclerosis. Sequencing was performed on CD8+ T cells from PBMCs.

The chain's CDR3 is CASIHFRDRTVEEVEQYF. The CDR3 DNA sequence: TGTGCCAGCATCCATTTCCGGGACAGAACCGTGGAGGAAGTGGAGCAGTACTTC. The chain combines TRBV7-2 with TRBJ2-7; 7 bases match TRBD1. V was clipped by 7 bases and J by 7 bases; unmatched bases: 25. The CDR3 has 18 amino acids. Germline assignment: CDR1 SGHTA and CDR2 FQGNSA. Supplemented by reference TRBV7-2 and TRBJ2-7, the full variable domain reads GAGVSQSPSNKVTEKGKDVELRCDPISGHTALYWYRQSLGQGLEFLIYFQGNSAPDKSGLPSDRFSAERTGGSVSTLTIQRTQQEDSAVYLCASIHFRDRTVEEVEQYFGPGTRLTVT.